Listed here are 20 T cell receptor beta chains from one sample, sequenced in a study of cytotoxic CD8 clonotypes in ibrutinib-treated CLL. Clones were read by immunoSEQ multiplex PCR, and TCRdb kept only the in-frame ones, dropping some. The sample has some 300,000 clones, roughly 79% seen once; the top ten hold about 6.3%. The source material was PBMCs, sampled before ibrutinib treatment. The receptors here all came from a human donor with chronic lymphocytic leukemia.

The chain has TRBV6-5 and TRBJ1-2; D gene uncertain. This CDR3 contains 11 residues. CDR1 and CDR2 (germline): MNHEY, SVGAGI. V lost 6 bases and J lost 1, with 3 bases in between. In nucleotides, the CDR3 is TGTGCCAGCAGGGATAACTATGGCTACACCTTC. Translated: CASRDNYGYTF.

V gene TRBV20-1 combines with J gene TRBJ2-1, with D hard to call. The CDR3 extends over 11 amino acids. Germline CDR1 is DFQATT and CDR2 is SNEGSKA (reference sequence). V lost 3 bases and J lost 9, with 9 bases in between. This CDR3 reads CSARELGEQFF. Here the CDR3 DNA reads TGCAGTGCTAGGGAGCTGGGTGAGCAGTTCTTC.

The chain is built from TRBV9 and TRBJ2-1; a weak D match, TRBD2 (5 bases). The CDR3 loop spans 14 amino acids. CDR1 is SGDLS and CDR2 is YYNGEE in the germline V gene. V lost 7 bases and J lost 0, with 11 bases in between. The CDR3 protein is CASGRVSSYNEQFF. The DNA for the CDR3 is TGTGCCAGCGGGCGGGTGAGCTCCTACAATGAGCAGTTCTTC. The full variable domain, with the rest looked up from reference TRBV9 and TRBJ2-1, is DSGVTQTPKHLITATGQRVTLRCSPRSGDLSVYWYQQSLDQGLQFLIQYYNGEERAKGNILERFSAQQFPDLHSELNLSSLELGDSALYFCASGRVSSYNEQFFGPGTRLTVL.

This clone occurred a few times. V gene TRBV6-5 combines with J gene TRBJ2-1; no clear D gene. The V gene lost 2 bases and the J gene lost 5 bases, with 7 bases spanning the gap. The CDR3 totals 13 residues. Germline V CDR1 and CDR2: MNHEY, SVGAGI. This chain's CDR3 is CASSYRRNNEQFF. CDR3 sequence (DNA): TGTGCCAGCAGTTACCGCAGAAACAATGAGCAGTTCTTC.

CDR3 sequence (DNA): TGTGCCTGGAGTGGCCCGGGACAGGGATATGGCTACACCTTC. Translating gives CAWSGPGQGYGYTF. The chain has TRBV30 and TRBJ1-2; 9 positions match TRBD1. CDR3 length: 14 residues. Germline V gene lookup returns CDR1 GTSNPN and CDR2 SVGIG (reference sequence). Trimming removed 1 base from V and 5 bases from J; junction bases left unmatched: 5.

The chain joins TRBV30 to TRBJ2-5; 9 bases match TRBD1. Germline lookup yields CDR1 GTSNPN and CDR2 SVGIG (reference sequence). V lost 5 bases and J lost 9; bases outside the gene matches: 16. The CDR3 extends over 15 amino acids. CDR3 protein: CAWASPGTGRGAQYF. The CDR3 DNA is TGTGCCTGGGCTTCCCCCGGGACAGGGAGGGGTGCCCAGTACTTC.

The chain combines TRBV4-1 with TRBJ2-5; 12 bases are a match to TRBD2. This CDR3 has 18 amino acids. Trimming cost V 5 bases and J 0 bases; bases outside gene matches: 10. The germline gives CDR1 MGHRA, CDR2 YSYEKL. This chain's CDR3 is CASSASGRGPDYQETQYF. The CDR3 region has the DNA TGCGCCAGCAGCGCTAGCGGGAGGGGGCCCGATTACCAAGAGACCCAGTACTTC.

V and J are TRBV28 and TRBJ2-7; 10 positions agree with TRBD1. In germline, CDR1 is MDHEN, CDR2 SYDVKM. V shed 4 bases and J 4 bases; nucleotides not matched to a gene: 10. The CDR3 sequence is 16 residues long. The CDR3 sequence is CASSYPRTGGSYEQYF. The CDR3 region has the DNA TGTGCCAGCAGTTACCCCCGGACAGGGGGGTCTTACGAGCAGTACTTC.

The V and J genes are TRBV11-2 and TRBJ2-6; 9 positions match TRBD1. Trimming cost V 7 bases and J 2 bases; bases outside gene matches: 12. The germline V gene has CDR1 SGHAT and CDR2 FQNNGV. This CDR3 comprises 18 residues. The CDR3 region is CASTSTGQGAAGANVLTF. DNA of the CDR3: TGTGCCAGCACCTCCACGGGACAGGGAGCCGCTGGGGCCAACGTCCTGACTTTC.

Regarding this clone: Germline is not matched at one junction end, which may reflect a read error. The V gene is TRBV6-8, the J gene TRBJ2-1, with TRBD2 as a possible D gene (6 bases). The CDR3 consists of 10 residues. Germline values: CDR1 MNHGY, CDR2 SAAAGT. CDR3 loop: CAIPREGGVF. DNA of the CDR3: TGTGCCATCCCTCGTGAAGGAGGGGTCTTC.

V and J are TRBV27 and TRBJ1-1; D remains unclear. Trimming took 2 bases from V and 8 from J, leaving 6 bases between them. This CDR3 comprises 11 residues. Looked up from germline, CDR1 is MNHEY and CDR2 is SMNVEV (reference sequence). The CDR3 nucleotides are TGTGCCAGCAGTTTAGGTCAAGAAGCTTTCTTT. It encodes CASSLGQEAFF.

On this clone itself: The junction departs from germline at one end; a sequencing error may be responsible. The rearrangement links TRBV20-1 to TRBJ2-5; D might be TRBD2 (6 bases). This CDR3 has 11 residues. Germline values: CDR1 DFQATT, CDR2 SNEGSKA (reference sequence). This CDR3 reads CGGVNQETQYF. In nucleotides, the CDR3 is TGTGGCGGGGTGAACCAAGAGACCCAGTACTTC.

This sequence joins TRBV27 and TRBJ2-3; D is ambiguous. Germline CDR1 and CDR2: MNHEY and SMNVEV (reference sequence). V lost 3 bases and J lost 1, with 5 bases in between. CDR3 length: 13 amino acids. In DNA, the CDR3 is TGTGCCAGCAGTTTCGTTCGCACAGATACGCAGTATTTT. Protein: CASSFVRTDTQYF.

In the case of this clone: The sample holds other DNA sequences that translate to the same CDR3. The V call is TRBV20-1, the J call TRBJ2-7, with D possibly called TRBD1 or TRBD2 (5 bases each). Trimming shortened V by 3 bases and J by 4 bases, and 7 bases separated the two germline ends. The CDR3 extends over 11 amino acids. Germline assignment: CDR1 DFQATT and CDR2 SNEGSKA (reference sequence). The CDR3, as DNA: TGCAGTGCTAGGGGACCTTACGAGCAGTACTTC. Amino acid sequence: CSARGPYEQYF.

V and J are TRBV9 and TRBJ2-7; 9 positions agree with TRBD1. The V segment lost 3 bases and the J segment 6 bases; nucleotides outside the gene matches: 10. CDR1 is SGDLS and CDR2 is YYNGEE in the germline V gene. This CDR3 comprises 15 residues. The CDR3 DNA reads TGTGCCAGCAGCGCAGGACAGGGGAGGGTCGGCGAGCAGTACTTC. Translating it yields CASSAGQGRVGEQYF.

V and J are TRBV19 and TRBJ1-2; perhaps TRBD1 as D (6 bases). CDR1 and CDR2 from the germline V gene are LNHDA and SQIVND (reference sequence). This CDR3 region has 13 residues. Deletions cut 6 bases from V and 2 bases from J, with 10 bases between. In nucleotides, the CDR3 is TGTGCCAGTAGGACAACAGGGAACTATGGCTACACCTTC. Protein sequence: CASRTTGNYGYTF.

This chain uses TRBV6-5 with TRBJ2-2; D ambiguous. The CDR3 covers 13 residues. Germline V gene lookup returns CDR1 MNHEY and CDR2 SVGAGI. Trimming shortened V by 0 bases and J by 4 bases, and 3 bases separated the two germline ends. DNA of the CDR3: TGTGCCAGCAGTTACTCGGGCACCGGGGAGCTGTTTTTT. It specifies CASSYSGTGELFF.

V and J are TRBV6-5 and TRBJ2-3; 8 bases fit TRBD1. J was trimmed by 2 bases and V by 2 bases; bases with no gene match: 6. This CDR3 is built from 16 residues. Germline loops: CDR1 MNHEY, CDR2 SVGAGI. The CDR3 loop is CASSYIGQGNTDTQYF. The CDR3 DNA reads as TGTGCCAGCAGTTACATCGGACAGGGTAACACAGATACGCAGTATTTT.

The rearrangement joins TRBV5-6 to TRBJ1-5, with TRBD1 matching over 7 bases. CDR1 SGHDT and CDR2 YYEEEE come from the germline V gene. Trimming took 8 bases from V and 0 from J; bases not matched to a gene: 5. The CDR3 contains 14 residues. This CDR3 reads CASSYRGSNQPQHF. DNA of the CDR3: TGTGCCAGTAGTTACAGGGGTAGCAATCAGCCCCAGCATTTT.

V gene TRBV19 combines with J gene TRBJ1-5, with D possibly TRBD1 on 6 matching bases. Germline V gene data show CDR1 as LNHDA and CDR2 as SQIVND (reference sequence). V lost 5 bases and J lost 5, with 16 bases in between. This CDR3 spans 15 amino acids. The CDR3 DNA is TGTGCCAGTAGTGTGGGACCCTCAGGGGATCAGCCCCAGCATTTT. Translation: CASSVGPSGDQPQHF.